This T cell receptor (beta chain) was retrieved from a study of chemoradiotherapy in HPV16-positive cancers (dated by TCRdb to the early 2020s). Turning to the overall study: Candidate HPV-specific T-cell clones and common TCR motifs were defined by functional T-cell assays performed on cells from a couple of HPV16-positive patients. The study asked whether T-cell immunity to the HPV oncoproteins E6 and E7 changes during chemoradiotherapy and whether this immunity affects survival. TCR repertoires from roughly 87 patients with HPV-related cancers were then used to track the candidate HPV-specific TCRs and motifs. General findings and caveats noted by the study authors: Only a couple of HPV16-positive patients were used to derive the functional definition of HPV-specific T cells, and the survival association was reported for HPV16-positive patients. Among HPV16-positive patients, expansion of HPV-responsive T cells during chemoradiotherapy was associated with better recurrence-free survival. Expansion of candidate HPV-specific clones and E7-related TCR motifs was observed in the tumor microenvironment during treatment, whereas no such expansion was observed for non-HPV-specific T cells.

Worth noting for this clone: Its target antigen remains unknown. The record has no base qualities; no much larger clone is one base away.

CDR1 and CDR2, per the germline V gene, are SQVTM and ANQGSEA. The CDR3 runs 14 residues from the cysteine to the phenylalanine. Just CDR3 DNA is preserved here, 42 bases in frame from base 1. Trimmed from V: 8 bases; trimmed from J: 1 base; junction bases lacking a gene match: 6. Libraries were made using the immunoSEQ multiplex PCR assay. This immuneACCESS table, as held by TCRdb, lists in-frame sequences with V and J called but not all clones. Of the missing ones, under half trace to an unresolved V gene in checked studies; the others have no known cause. This sample has under 35,000 clones in its table, and over 90% of those were observed once. About a sixth of the sample is held by the ten biggest clonotypes. Repertoires were sampled multiple times during chemoradiotherapy, which allowed clonal expansion in the tumor microenvironment to be followed.

This sequence was found in a human donor with HPV-associated anogenital cancer. Rearrangement joined TRBV29-1 to TRBJ2-5, with 11 central nucleotides matching TRBD1. The sequencing here drew on blood, taken from a patient who underwent chemoradiotherapy. The DNA is as follows: TGCAGCTTCCCCGGGACAGGGGGCCAAGAGACCCAGTACTTC. Its protein reads: CSFPGTGGQETQYF.